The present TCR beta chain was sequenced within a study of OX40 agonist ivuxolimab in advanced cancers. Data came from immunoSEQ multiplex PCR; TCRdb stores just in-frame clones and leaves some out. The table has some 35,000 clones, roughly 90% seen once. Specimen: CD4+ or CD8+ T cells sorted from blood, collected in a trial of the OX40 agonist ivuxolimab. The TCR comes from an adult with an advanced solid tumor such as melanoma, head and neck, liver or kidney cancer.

CDR3 DNA: TGCGCCAGCAGCCGGGACACGAATGGCTACACCTTC. Translated: CASSRDTNGYTF. The chain is built from TRBV5-1 and TRBJ1-2, with a tentative D call TRBD1 (6 bases). Per the germline V gene, CDR1 is SGHRS and CDR2 is YFSETQ. The CDR3 is 12 amino acids. V was shortened by 4 bases and J by 6 bases, with 10 bases between the two germline ends.